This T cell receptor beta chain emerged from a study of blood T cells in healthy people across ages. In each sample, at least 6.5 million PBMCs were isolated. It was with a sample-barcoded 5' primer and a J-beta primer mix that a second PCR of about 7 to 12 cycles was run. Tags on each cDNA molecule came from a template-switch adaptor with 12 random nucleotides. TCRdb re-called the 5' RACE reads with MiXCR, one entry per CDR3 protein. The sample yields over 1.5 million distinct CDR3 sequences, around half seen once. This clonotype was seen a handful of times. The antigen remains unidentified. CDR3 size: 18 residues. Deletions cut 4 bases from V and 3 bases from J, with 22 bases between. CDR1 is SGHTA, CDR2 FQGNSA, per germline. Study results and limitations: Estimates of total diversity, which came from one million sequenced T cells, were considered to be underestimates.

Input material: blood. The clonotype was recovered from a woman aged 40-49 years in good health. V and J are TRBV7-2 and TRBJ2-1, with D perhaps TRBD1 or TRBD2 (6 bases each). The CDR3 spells CASSSPRDRGLYYNEQFF. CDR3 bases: TGTGCCAGCAGCTCCCCCCGGGACCGGGGGCTTTACTACAATGAGCAGTTCTTC.